The clone carrying this TCR beta chain came up a few times. Its antigen is not identified. Preparing the TCRbeta library involved the use of unique molecular identifiers. MiXCR, applied by TCRdb to the PCR reads, yields one record per CDR3 protein. The table shows about 590,000 distinct CDR3 sequences, with 10% to 15% occurring only once. These data originate in a study of T-cell reconstitution after alpha-beta-depleted transplantation in children. Study-wide findings and caveats: There were reportedly several hundred expanded graft clones from which alpha-beta T cells came about two months after transplant. Day-60 TCRbeta diversity that was high in some patients was derived from surviving recipient T cells and thymic progenitors.

The CDR3 sequence is 15 residues long. J gave up 5 bases and V 5 bases, and 10 bases lay outside the gene matches. Sequences were derived from PBMCs, mostly from graft donor cells, sampled 360 days after TCRalphabeta/CD19-depleted stem cell transplant. The chain recombines TRBV12-3 or TRBV12-4 with TRBJ2-5; 8 nucleotides agree with TRBD1. The sequence came from a male patient younger than 18 who had a stem cell transplant for acute myeloid leukemia, so the T cells may come from the graft donor. As DNA, the CDR3 is TGTGCCAGCAGTCCGCCCGGACAGGGAAGGGAGACCCAGTACTTC. This encodes CASSPPGQGRETQYF.